What follows are 20 T cell receptor beta chains derived from one specimen sequenced in a study of T cells in Graves' hyperthyroidism and ophthalmopathy. Amplified TCR beta CDR3 regions derived from RNA transcripts. Researchers ran a first-round RT-PCR on the TCR CDR3 using the HTBI primer set. A single record per CDR3 protein comes from TCRdb applying MiXCR to the multiplex PCR reads. The data show hundreds of thousands of distinct CDR3 sequences, roughly 14% seen once. The sequencing input was blood. These receptors originate from a man aged 18 to 29 with Graves' ophthalmopathy.

With respect to this clonotype: A read error may be the cause here, since a much bigger clone is one base away. The chain links TRBV11-2 to TRBJ2-5; TRBD1 matches 10 bases. Germline trimming cut 5 bases from V and 7 bases from J; bases unmatched to any gene: 10. Germline V gives CDR1 SGHAT, CDR2 FQNNGV. The CDR3 has 15 residues. CDR3 sequence reads: CASSRPGTGVVTQYF. The DNA for the CDR3 is TGTGCCAGCAGCCGGCCCGGGACAGGGGTCGTGACCCAGTACTTC.

This clonotype came up many times. The CDR3 region is CASSLAFLADEQFF. The CDR3 coding sequence is TGTGCCAGCAGCTTAGCGTTCCTAGCGGACGAGCAGTTCTTC. The V gene is TRBV7-8, the J gene TRBJ2-1, with 7 bases matching TRBD2. The germline V gene has CDR1 SGHVS and CDR2 FQNEAQ. V lost 0 bases and J lost 10; bases outside the gene matches: 6. The CDR3 totals 14 residues. The whole variable domain, remainder taken from reference TRBV7-8 and TRBJ2-1, is GAGVSQSPRYKVAKRGQDVALRCDPISGHVSLFWYQQALGQGPEFLTYFQNEAQLDKSGLPSDRFFAERPEGSVSTLKIQRTQQEDSAVYLCASSLAFLADEQFFGPGTRLTVL.

This clonotype was counted many times. The V and J genes are TRBV12-3 or TRBV12-4 and TRBJ2-1; the match to TRBD2 covers 8 bases. This CDR3 is built from 13 residues. V shed 4 bases and J 10 bases; nucleotides not matched to a gene: 6. The DNA for the CDR3 is TGTGCCAGCAGTTACACGGGAGGGTGGGAGCAGTTCTTC. Translating it yields CASSYTGGWEQFF.

In this sample, this clonotype turned up a few times. The rearrangement links TRBV5-1 to TRBJ2-1, with D perhaps matching TRBD1 (6 bases). The CDR3 extends over 15 amino acids. Trimming removed 4 bases from V and 6 bases from J, with 17 bases in between. CDR1 and CDR2 (germline): SGHRS, YFSETQ. CDR3 sequence (DNA): TGCGCCAGCAGCCCCCGGGTACAGGGCCCCAATGAGCAGTTCTTC. Its translation is CASSPRVQGPNEQFF.

This clonotype was seen repeatedly, ten times or more. Germline is not matched at one junction end, which may reflect a read error. This sequence joins TRBV27 and TRBJ2-7, with D unclear. Germline CDR1 reads MNHEY; CDR2 reads SMNVEV (reference sequence). There are 13 residues in the CDR3. CDR3: CASSSLARYVQYF. CDR3 in DNA: TGTGCCAGCAGTTCCCTGGCCAGATACGTGCAGTACTTC.

In this sample, this clonotype turned up a few times. The rearrangement uses TRBV9 and TRBJ2-2, with D tentatively TRBD1 (5 bases). Germline assignment: CDR1 SGDLS and CDR2 YYNGEE. V was pared by 3 bases and J by 3 bases, with 15 bases between. The CDR3 is 16 amino acids. CDR3 amino acids: CASSGGEGLYTGELFF. The DNA for the CDR3 is TGTGCCAGCAGCGGGGGCGAAGGGCTCTACACCGGGGAGCTGTTTTTT.

This clonotype was detected many times. V gene TRBV5-8 combines with J gene TRBJ2-1, with TRBD2 matching 9 bases. V lost 5 bases and J lost 4; bases outside the gene matches: 13. The germline V gene has CDR1 SGHTS and CDR2 YDEGEE. CDR3 size: 17 residues. CDR3 in DNA: TGTGCCAGCAGTTCGGACCGGCGGGGGGGCCGGTACAATGAGCAGTTCTTC. Translated: CASSSDRRGGRYNEQFF.

This clonotype was counted a few times. This chain uses TRBV28 with TRBJ2-3; 13 bases line up with TRBD2. This CDR3 region has 19 residues. Losses at the gene ends were 2 bases for V and 4 bases for J; bases not matched to a gene: 12. Germline CDR1 is MDHEN and CDR2 is SYDVKM. CDR3 in amino acids: CASSLEETSGRWGPDTQYF. The CDR3 region has the DNA TGTGCCAGCAGTTTAGAGGAGACTAGCGGGAGGTGGGGCCCAGATACGCAGTATTTT. The full variable domain, with the rest looked up from reference TRBV28 and TRBJ2-3, is DVKVTQSSRYLVKRTGEKVFLECVQDMDHENMFWYRQDPGLGLRLIYFSYDVKMKEKGDIPEGYSVSREKKERFSLILESASTNQTSMYLCASSLEETSGRWGPDTQYFGPGTRLTVL.

This clonotype was found many times. The V and J genes are TRBV12-3 or TRBV12-4 and TRBJ1-3; unclear D gene. V lost 6 bases and J lost 8, with 11 bases in between. CDR3 length: 12 amino acids. CDR3 loop: CASRWTGDTIYF. The CDR3 DNA follows: TGTGCCAGCAGGTGGACTGGGGACACCATATATTTT.

In its sample, this clonotype was seen many times. CDR3 protein: CASSLMAPNTEAFF. Written as DNA, the CDR3 is TGTGCCAGCAGTTTAATGGCGCCGAACACTGAAGCTTTCTTT. This rearrangement joins TRBV12-3 or TRBV12-4 to TRBJ1-1, with D hard to call. The ends were cut back, 2 bases at V and 1 base at J, with 8 bases in the middle. The CDR3 covers 14 residues.

This clonotype has a count of ten or more. The V and J genes are TRBV7-9 and TRBJ1-2; possibly TRBD1 for D (5 bases). V lost 5 bases, J lost 8 bases, and 15 bases lay in between. The CDR3 is made up of 13 amino acids. Germline V gene lookup returns CDR1 SEHNR and CDR2 FQNEAQ (reference sequence). The CDR3 DNA reads as TGTGCCAGCAGCACTCAGGTCCGGGACGGCTACACCTTC. As protein: CASSTQVRDGYTF.

Many counts were recorded for this clonotype. The rearrangement uses TRBV28 and TRBJ1-2; TRBD1 might be the D (6 bases). The CDR3 covers 14 residues. V lost 6 bases and J 8 bases, leaving 19 bases between the germline ends. Germline V lookup: CDR1 MDHEN, CDR2 SYDVKM. The CDR3 nucleotides are TGTGCCAGCAGCTTCGAACAGGGACAACGAGGCTACACCTTC. Amino acid sequence: CASSFEQGQRGYTF.

This clonotype was seen ten or more times. This chain links TRBV12-3 or TRBV12-4 with TRBJ2-2; no definite D call. V shed 0 bases and J shed 3 bases, with 14 bases lying between them. The CDR3 sequence is 17 residues long. The DNA for the CDR3 is TGTGCCAGCAGTTTAGCCGGGCCTCACACGGACACCGGGGAGCTGTTTTTT. This gives the protein CASSLAGPHTDTGELFF.

The chain has TRBV7-8 and TRBJ2-1, with TRBD2 identical over 16 bases. Germline values: CDR1 SGHVS, CDR2 FQNEAQ. V was clipped by 5 bases and J by 6 bases; unmatched bases: 10. The CDR3 has 18 amino acids. CDR3 sequence: CASSLQGLAGGYCNEQFF. The CDR3 DNA reads as TGTGCCAGCAGCCTCCAGGGACTAGCGGGAGGGTATTGCAATGAGCAGTTCTTC.

This clonotype came up many times. This chain joins TRBV12-3 or TRBV12-4 and TRBJ1-2; 10 positions agree with TRBD1. The CDR3 covers 16 residues. J was trimmed by 4 bases and V by 5 bases; bases with no gene match: 10. The CDR3 region is CASSEGGTGALYGYTF. CDR3 DNA: TGTGCCAGCAGTGAGGGGGGGACAGGGGCCCTCTATGGCTACACCTTC.

This chain uses TRBV6-1 with TRBJ2-3; 10 bases agree with TRBD1. V was clipped by 5 bases and J by 7 bases; unmatched bases: 6. The CDR3 is 14 residues long. The V gene's germline CDR1 is MNHNS and CDR2 SASEGT. CDR3 coding DNA: TGTGCCAGCAGTTCCCGACAGGGGGCAAATACGCAGTATTTT. Protein sequence: CASSSRQGANTQYF.

V and J are TRBV19 and TRBJ2-3; 7 bases align to TRBD2. The junction had 11 bases not matched to a gene; V was cut back by 1 base and J by 7 bases. This CDR3 region has 16 residues. Per germline, CDR1 LNHDA and CDR2 SQIVND (reference sequence). CDR3 DNA sequence: TGTGCCAGTAGTATAGTGAAGCGGGGCCTGGGTAATACGCAGTATTTT. This translates into CASSIVKRGLGNTQYF.

The genes are TRBV20-1 and TRBJ2-3; the D call may be TRBD1 or TRBD2 (6 bases each). Trimming stripped 3 bases from V and 5 bases from J, with 15 bases between. The germline gives CDR1 DFQATT, CDR2 SNEGSKA (reference sequence). CDR3 length: 14 amino acids. Here the CDR3 DNA reads TGCAGTGCTAGTATTTCGGGGGCTGGAGATACGCAGTATTTT. Protein sequence: CSASISGAGDTQYF.

This clonotype was recorded many times. V is TRBV30 and J is TRBJ2-7, with TRBD2 as a possible D gene (7 bases). From germline, CDR1 is GTSNPN and CDR2 SVGIG (reference sequence). The CDR3 contains 15 residues. The V gene lost 2 bases and the J gene lost 5 bases, with 19 bases spanning the gap. The CDR3 region is CAWSTPTRGADEQYF. For the CDR3, the DNA is TGTGCCTGGAGTACACCCACCCGGGGGGCCGACGAGCAGTACTTC.

This clonotype was recorded at least ten times. This chain joins TRBV12-3 or TRBV12-4 and TRBJ2-1, with TRBD2 matching 9 bases. With 2 bases clipped from V and 11 bases from J, the junction kept 13 bases outside the gene matches. The CDR3 contains 16 residues. CDR3: CASSLSRTSDSSKQFF. In DNA form, the CDR3 reads TGTGCCAGCAGTTTATCTCGGACTAGCGATTCGTCTAAGCAGTTCTTC.